Shown below are 26 T cell receptor beta chains from a single sample sequenced in a study of CXCR4 blockade with PD-1 therapy in pancreatic cancer. The table came from immunoSEQ multiplex PCR; TCRdb's copy has only in-frame clones and leaves some out. The data contain 3,800 or so clones, around 50% of them singletons. Source material: tumor tissue. All receptors come from a human donor with pancreatic ductal adenocarcinoma.

This clone showed up many times. The chain carries TRBV27 and TRBJ2-1, with 10 positions matching TRBD2. CDR3 size: 17 residues. V lost 3 bases to trimming and J lost 2 bases; unmatched junction nucleotides: 7. The germline V gene has CDR1 MNHEY and CDR2 SMNVEV (reference sequence). The CDR3 bases are TGTGCCAGCAGTTTTACCTTAGCGGGAGGAGCCTACAATGAGCAGTTCTTC. It encodes CASSFTLAGGAYNEQFF.

This chain connects TRBV6-8 to TRBJ1-1, with TRBD1 matching 10 bases. The V gene end was trimmed by 10 bases and the J gene end by 7 bases; junction bases not matched to a gene: 12. This CDR3 spans 14 amino acids. CDR1 MNHGY and CDR2 SAAAGT come from the germline V gene. Here the CDR3 DNA reads TGTGCCATCAGAGACGCGGGACAGGGGATTGAAGCTTTCTTT. Its protein is CAIRDAGQGIEAFF.

This clone turned up a few times. The chain joins TRBV6-8 to TRBJ1-1, with D hard to call. The V gene's germline CDR1 is MNHGY and CDR2 SAAAGT. This CDR3 is built from 16 residues. V was trimmed by 0 bases and J by 0 bases, leaving 11 bases between them. CDR3 sequence reads: CASSYSNGLMNTEAFF. The CDR3 DNA reads TGTGCCAGCAGTTACTCGAATGGCCTTATGAACACTGAAGCTTTCTTT.

The chain uses TRBV15 and TRBJ2-1, with D hard to call. Germline V gene lookup returns CDR1 LNHNV and CDR2 YYDKDF (reference sequence). The length of the CDR3 is 15 residues. The V gene lost 3 bases and the J gene lost 9 bases, with 18 bases spanning the gap. CDR3 in DNA: TGTGCCACCAGCAGCGGGTGGGCGGCCTACGGTGAGCAGTTCTTC. Residues: CATSSGWAAYGEQFF. The variable domain in full, with the rest retrieved from reference TRBV15 and TRBJ2-1, is DAMVIQNPRYQVTQFGKPVTLSCSQTLNHNVMYWYQQKSSQAPKLLFHYYDKDFNNEADTPDNFQSRRPNTSFCFLDIRSPGLGDTAMYLCATSSGWAAYGEQFFGPGTRLTVL.

The rearrangement uses TRBV19 and TRBJ2-5; D is tentatively TRBD1 or TRBD2 (5 bases each). The CDR3 loop spans 12 amino acids. Germline CDR1 LNHDA, CDR2 SQIVND (reference sequence). V gave up 6 bases and J gave up 3 bases, with 8 bases separating them. The CDR3 DNA reads as TGTGCCAGTAGCGGGACGGAAGAGACCCAGTACTTC. Translating it yields CASSGTEETQYF.

Comment on this clone: Sequence at one end of the junction differs from germline and may be a read error. The chain joins TRBV7-7 to TRBJ2-1, with a possible D match to TRBD2 (5 bases). Germline values: CDR1 SSHAT, CDR2 FNYEAQ (reference sequence). This CDR3 contains 14 residues. The CDR3 DNA reads as TGTGCTAGCAGCTTAGGCGGGTCCTACAATGAGCAGTTCTTC. Protein sequence: CASSLGGSYNEQFF. The full variable domain, rest sourced from reference TRBV7-7 and TRBJ2-1, is GAGVSQSPRYKVTKRGQDVTLRCDPISSHATLYWYQQALGQGPEFLTYFNYEAQPDKSGLPSDRFSAERPEGSISTLTIQRTEQRDSAMYRCASSLGGSYNEQFFGPGTRLTVL.

This clone is a singleton in its sample. The genes are TRBV9 and TRBJ2-3, with D perhaps matching TRBD1 or TRBD2 (6 bases each). This CDR3 is built from 14 residues. From germline, CDR1 is SGDLS and CDR2 YYNGEE. The ends were cut back, 5 bases at V and 4 bases at J, with 14 bases in the middle. The DNA for the CDR3 is TGTGCCAGCAGGATAGAGGGGGGACCAGATACGCAGTATTTT. This gives the protein CASRIEGGPDTQYF.

The table lists this clone with a few counts. The chain employs TRBV6-4 and TRBJ2-7; D is perhaps TRBD2 (6 bases). This CDR3 is built from 14 residues. The V and J ends lost 10 bases and 4 bases respectively, with 20 bases between them. CDR1 and CDR2 from the germline V gene are MRHNA and SNTAGT. CDR3 bases: TGTGCCATCACGGTAGCGGAGAAGGGATACGAGCAGTACTTC. It yields the protein CAITVAEKGYEQYF.

The chain joins TRBV18 to TRBJ2-3, with 10 bases that match TRBD2. Germline assignment: CDR1 KGHSH and CDR2 LQKENI. The trim removed 8 bases at V and 5 bases at J, leaving 7 bases unmatched. The CDR3 is 14 amino acids. The CDR3 spells CASDRGLAIDTQYF. The DNA of the CDR3 is TGTGCCAGCGATAGGGGACTAGCGATAGATACGCAGTATTTT.

The chain has TRBV19 and TRBJ1-3, with unresolved D. Germline V gene lookup returns CDR1 LNHDA and CDR2 SQIVND (reference sequence). The CDR3 extends over 17 amino acids. V was trimmed by 3 bases and J by 0 bases, leaving 15 bases between them. CDR3 amino acids: CASSIPRGRPSGNTIYF. CDR3 DNA: TGTGCCAGTAGTATCCCTCGAGGCAGACCCTCTGGAAACACCATATATTTT.

Regarding this clone: The DNA ends 1 residue before the CDR3 does, and the rest of the CDR3 is filled in from the germline J gene. The chain recombines TRBV6-1 with TRBJ2-5, with D perhaps being TRBD1 or TRBD2 (7 bases each). CDR3 size: 17 residues. Germline CDR1 and CDR2: MNHNS and SASEGT. Trimming cost V 1 base and J 4 bases, with 19 bases left between them. Incomplete CDR3 DNA: TGTGCCAGCAGTGAAGGACGACCAGGGGGGGTAAGAGAGACCCAGTAC. This translates into CASSEGRPGGVRETQY. The complete CDR3 protein is CASSEGRPGGVRETQYF.

Judged by abundance, this clone is medium-sized. The V and J genes are TRBV6-8 and TRBJ2-7; weak D call: TRBD1 (6 bases). Trimming took off 2 bases at V and 3 bases at J, with 8 bases between the two ends. This CDR3 region has 13 residues. Germline lookup yields CDR1 MNHGY and CDR2 SAAAGT. CDR3 protein: CASSYGRGYEQYF. CDR3 DNA: TGTGCCAGCAGTTACGGCAGGGGCTACGAGCAGTACTTC.

The rearrangement joins TRBV19 to TRBJ2-3; 9 bases map to TRBD2. The germline gives CDR1 LNHDA, CDR2 SQIVND (reference sequence). Trimming removed 1 base from V and 3 bases from J; junction bases left unmatched: 11. The CDR3 consists of 18 residues. The CDR3 loop is CASSIAVGSGSVTDTQYF. The CDR3 DNA sequence: TGTGCCAGTAGTATAGCCGTAGGTAGCGGGAGCGTAACAGATACGCAGTATTTT.

The rearrangement uses TRBV28 and TRBJ1-4, with D perhaps TRBD1 (5 bases). The CDR3 extends over 17 amino acids. Germline V gene data show CDR1 as MDHEN and CDR2 as SYDVKM. V lost 2 bases, J lost 0 bases, and 13 bases lay in between. CDR3 amino acids: CASSLGAAIATNEKLFF. The DNA of the CDR3 is TGTGCCAGCAGTTTAGGGGCAGCTATCGCAACTAATGAAAAACTGTTTTTT.

A remark on this clone: A read error may produce the germline difference seen at one junction end. The V gene is TRBV28, the J gene TRBJ2-3; 8 bases are a match to TRBD1. Germline V gene sequence: CDR1 MDHEN, CDR2 SYDVKM. The CDR3 is 15 residues long. The CDR3, as DNA: TGTGTCAGCAGTGGACAGGGAGATATCCTGGATACGCAGTATTTT. Protein sequence: CVSSGQGDILDTQYF.

The table lists this clone with a few counts. This chain uses TRBV15 with TRBJ1-1; D not resolved. V was shortened by 1 base and J by 4 bases, with 16 bases between the two germline ends. The CDR3 consists of 16 residues. Germline V CDR1 and CDR2: LNHNV, YYDKDF (reference sequence). CDR3 bases: TGTGCCACCAGCAGAGGACCTGCGGGGTTGGGCACTGAAGCTTTCTTT. It specifies CATSRGPAGLGTEAFF.

V and J are TRBV19 and TRBJ2-7; 10 positions match TRBD1. CDR1 and CDR2 from the germline V gene are LNHDA and SQIVND (reference sequence). The CDR3 covers 13 residues. V lost 6 bases to trimming and J lost 5 bases; unmatched junction nucleotides: 4. CDR3 in amino acids: CASRGQGSHEQYF. CDR3 nucleotides: TGTGCCAGTAGGGGACAGGGGAGCCACGAGCAGTACTTC.

The genes are TRBV18 and TRBJ1-5, with 7 bases matching TRBD1. After removal of 3 bases from V and 3 bases from J, the junction contained 5 bases not matched to a gene. CDR1 KGHSH and CDR2 LQKENI come from the germline V gene. This CDR3 has 15 amino acids. As DNA, the CDR3 is TGTGCCAGCTCACCTCGGCAGGGGGTCAATCAGCCCCAGCATTTT. This translates into CASSPRQGVNQPQHF.

This clone was recorded a few times. Written as DNA, the CDR3 is TGTGCCAGCAGTACGGTCTCCTCCTACAATGAGCAGTTCTTC. Translation: CASSTVSSYNEQFF. This chain joins TRBV6-8 and TRBJ2-1; D remains ambiguous. Germline V gene sequence: CDR1 MNHGY, CDR2 SAAAGT. Trimming pared 5 bases from V and 0 bases from J, leaving 8 bases between. This CDR3 spans 14 amino acids.

The CDR3 DNA sequence: TGTGCCAGCAGCTCCCGAGGGGGGCCGTACACCGGGGAGCTGTTTTTT. It codes for CASSSRGGPYTGELFF. The chain is built from TRBV7-1 and TRBJ2-2; D possibly matches TRBD1 or TRBD2 (6 bases each). TRBV7-1 belongs to the ORF category, with a function that is uncertain. Trimming shortened V by 3 bases and J by 3 bases, and 14 bases separated the two germline ends. The CDR3 extends over 16 amino acids.

This clone was found a few times. The rearrangement uses TRBV25-1 and TRBJ1-2; D gene ambiguous. CDR1 and CDR2 from the germline V gene are MGHDK and SYGVNS. The V gene lost 3 bases and the J gene lost 4 bases, with 15 bases spanning the gap. This CDR3 comprises 15 residues. In DNA, the CDR3 is TGTGCCAGCAGTGATGAGGGTAGTGGGTCCTATGGCTACACCTTC. As protein: CASSDEGSGSYGYTF.

This clone was seen at least ten times. This sequence joins TRBV11-3 and TRBJ2-7, with 10 bases that match TRBD1. Germline values: CDR1 SGHNT, CDR2 YENEEA. The CDR3 totals 15 residues. After removal of 3 bases from V and 5 bases from J, the junction contained 7 bases not matched to a gene. The CDR3 region is CASSFPGQGNNEQYF. The CDR3 bases are TGTGCCAGCAGCTTCCCGGGACAGGGGAACAACGAGCAGTACTTC.

In its sample, this clone was seen a few times. The V and J genes are TRBV6-8 and TRBJ1-1; D unresolved. This CDR3 is built from 12 residues. The V and J ends lost 0 bases and 6 bases respectively, with 5 bases between them. The germline CDR1 and CDR2 sequences are MNHGY and SAAAGT. The CDR3, as DNA: TGTGCCAGCAGTTACTCGTCGGCTGAAGCTTTCTTT. This gives the protein CASSYSSAEAFF.

Details on this clone: Germline and junction disagree at one end, which may indicate a read error. This sequence joins TRBV19 and TRBJ1-3; tentatively, D is TRBD1 (5 bases). The CDR3 contains 14 residues. Germline CDR1 reads LNHDA; CDR2 reads SQIVND (reference sequence). CDR3 region: CASSPGDGGNIIYF. CDR3 DNA: TGTGCCAGTAGTCCCGGGGACGGAGGAAACATCATATATTTT. The variable domain in full, completed from reference TRBV19 and TRBJ1-3, reads DGGITQSPKYLFRKEGQNVTLSCEQNLNHDAMYWYRQDPGQGLRLIYYSQIVNDFQKGDIAEGYSVSREKKESFPLTVTSAQKNPTAFYLCASSPGDGGNIIYFGEGSWLTVV.

The genes are TRBV18 and TRBJ2-3, with D possibly TRBD2 on 6 matching bases. The CDR3 has 12 residues. Per germline, CDR1 KGHSH and CDR2 LQKENI. V lost 5 bases and J 9 bases, leaving 12 bases between the germline ends. DNA of the CDR3: TGTGCCAGCTCATCAGAGCGGGCGACGCAGTATTTT. Residues: CASSSERATQYF.

CDR3 sequence reads: CASSDRRFSNEQFF. DNA for the CDR3: TGTGCCAGCAGTGACCGGAGGTTCTCCAATGAGCAGTTCTTC. The genes are TRBV2 and TRBJ2-1; D perhaps matches TRBD2 (5 bases). The CDR3 totals 14 residues. The V end was cut by 3 bases, the J end by 6 bases, with 12 bases between. Germline loops: CDR1 SNHLY, CDR2 FYNNEI.